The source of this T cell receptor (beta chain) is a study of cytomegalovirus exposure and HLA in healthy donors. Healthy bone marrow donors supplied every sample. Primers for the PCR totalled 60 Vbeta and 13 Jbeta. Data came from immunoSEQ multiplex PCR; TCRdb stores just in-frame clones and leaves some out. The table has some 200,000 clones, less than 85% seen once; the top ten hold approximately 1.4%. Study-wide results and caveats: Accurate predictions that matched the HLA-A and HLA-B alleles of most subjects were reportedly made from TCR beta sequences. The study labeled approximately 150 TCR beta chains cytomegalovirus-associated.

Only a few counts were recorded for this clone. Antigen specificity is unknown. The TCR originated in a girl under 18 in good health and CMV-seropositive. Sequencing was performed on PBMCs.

In DNA, the CDR3 is TGTGCCAGTAGTAAGAGGGTCGTAGTTGCAACTAATGAAAAACTGTTTTTT. It translates to CASSKRVVVATNEKLFF. The chain recombines TRBV19 with TRBJ1-4; no clear D. This CDR3 is 17 amino acids long. The germline CDR1 and CDR2 sequences are LNHDA and SQIVND (reference sequence). V lost 4 bases and J lost 0, with 15 bases in between.